This TCR beta chain was sequenced for a study of T cells in Graves' hyperthyroidism and ophthalmopathy. The source material, RNA transcripts, was used to amplify TCR beta CDR3 regions. HTBI primers were used for first-round RT-PCR of the TCR CDR3. TCRdb reprocessed the multiplex PCR reads with MiXCR, giving one entry per CDR3 protein. Among about 410,000 distinct CDR3 sequences listed, roughly 15% were seen once. Deletions cut 3 bases from V and 3 bases from J, with 19 bases between. This CDR3 contains 16 residues. In germline, CDR1 is SQVTM, CDR2 ANQGSEA. This clonotype has just a few counts. The clonotype originates from a young man with Graves' ophthalmopathy. This chain connects TRBV29-1 to TRBJ2-3, with a weak D call TRBD1 (5 bases). Sequences were obtained from blood. This chain's CDR3 is CSVDNGQGGWTDTQYF. CDR3 coding DNA: TGCAGCGTTGATAACGGGCAGGGTGGGTGGACAGATACGCAGTATTTT.